This T cell receptor (beta chain) was recovered during a study of T-cell reconstitution after alpha-beta-depleted transplantation in children. The V gene's germline CDR1 is SGHRS and CDR2 YFSETQ. The CDR3 contains 16 residues. Preparing the TCRbeta library involved the use of unique molecular identifiers. From the PCR reads, TCRdb called clonotypes with MiXCR, one entry per CDR3 protein. The sample lists 300,000 or so distinct CDR3 sequences; 9.9% were seen once. Remarks on this clonotype: One junction end does not reproduce the germline sequence, and a read error may be involved.

This clonotype was obtained from a human donor who donated a stem cell graft to a child with SCID. This specimen was PBMCs from the stem cell graft donor, taken from the stem cell graft. The chain recombines TRBV5-1 with TRBJ1-3; D is uncertain. The CDR3 nucleotides read TGCGCCAGCAGTTTGGTCGGCAGCTACTCTGGAAACACCATATATTTT. Protein sequence: CASSLVGSYSGNTIYF.